The 27 T cell receptor beta chains below all came from one sample that was sequenced in a study of molecular identifiers for immune sequencing clone quantification. Each CDR3 protein gets one entry after TCRdb re-called the PCR reads with MiXCR. This table holds 62,000 or so distinct CDR3 sequences, roughly 18% found once. The sequenced material came from naive CD8+ T cells from blood, with Jurkat cell RNA spiked in. Subset of the sample: FACS-sorted CD8+CD4-CCR7+CD45RA+ naive T cells. The source is a human donor in good health. Some libraries in this study had Jurkat cell RNA spiked in.

This clonotype was picked up one time. This chain links TRBV4-1 with TRBJ2-7; 8 bases match TRBD2. Germline V CDR1 and CDR2: MGHRA, YSYEKL. This CDR3 spans 14 amino acids. Trimming removed 8 bases from V and 4 bases from J; junction bases left unmatched: 10. CDR3 sequence: CASGLVSGSYEQYF. The CDR3 coding sequence is TGCGCCAGCGGCCTCGTCAGCGGGAGTTACGAGCAGTACTTC.

This clonotype appeared a few times. The gene calls are TRBV3-1 and TRBJ2-2; D remains unclear. Germline lookup yields CDR1 LGHDT and CDR2 YNNKEL (reference sequence). This CDR3 contains 15 residues. With 3 bases removed from V and 6 bases from J, the gap between germline ends came to 14 bases. The CDR3 DNA sequence: TGTGCCAGCAGCCATCGACTGTGGAATTCCGGGGAGCTGTTTTTT. It translates to CASSHRLWNSGELFF. Full variable domain (rest looked up from reference TRBV3-1 and TRBJ2-2): DTAVSQTPKYLVTQMGNDKSIKCEQNLGHDTMYWYKQDSKKFLKIMFSYNNKELIINETVPNRFSPKSPDKAHLNLHINSLELGDSAVYFCASSHRLWNSGELFFGEGSRLTVL.

Remarks on this clonotype: The missing conserved phenylalanine or tryptophan at the end of this CDR3 makes a read error likely. The chain combines TRBV27 with TRBJ2-7, with D perhaps matching TRBD2 (6 bases). Germline CDR1 and CDR2: MNHEY and SMNVEV (reference sequence). The CDR3 has 15 residues. The ends were cut back, 2 bases at V and 0 bases at J, with 11 bases in the middle. The CDR3 spells CASSLLRDSSYEQYL. CDR3 coding DNA: TGTGCCAGCAGTTTACTCCGGGACTCCTCCTACGAGCAGTACCTC.

This clonotype was found many times. This chain uses TRBV28 with TRBJ1-5; D call uncertain. The CDR3 has 14 amino acids. V lost 2 bases and J lost 6, with 11 bases in between. Per the germline V gene, CDR1 is MDHEN and CDR2 is SYDVKM. The CDR3 DNA is TGTGCCAGCAGTTTAAAGGCAGGACTTCAGCCCCAGCATTTT. Protein product: CASSLKAGLQPQHF.

This clonotype occurred a few times. J is TRBJ2-1 and V is TRBV5-3; 10 bases are a match to TRBD2. TRBV5-3 is filed as an ORF, its function uncertain. The CDR3 spans 14 residues. V lost 8 bases to trimming and J lost 6 bases; unmatched junction nucleotides: 8. The CDR3 spells CASNLLAGANEQFF. In DNA form, the CDR3 reads TGTGCCAGCAACCTCCTAGCGGGAGCCAATGAGCAGTTCTTC.

The table lists this clonotype with many counts. The rearrangement links TRBV6-5 to TRBJ2-2, with D maybe TRBD2 (7 bases). This CDR3 is 15 amino acids long. Trimming took off 2 bases at V and 4 bases at J, with 11 bases between the two ends. Per the germline V gene, CDR1 is MNHEY and CDR2 is SVGAGI. CDR3 sequence reads: CASSYAAGATGELFF. CDR3 nucleotides: TGTGCCAGCAGTTACGCCGCGGGGGCCACCGGGGAGCTGTTTTTT.

This clonotype was seen ten or more times. The J gene is TRBJ2-1, the V gene TRBV19; D gene uncertain. Trimming removed 3 bases at V and 7 bases at J, with 16 bases between. The CDR3 totals 15 residues. Germline V lookup: CDR1 LNHDA, CDR2 SQIVND (reference sequence). CDR3 amino acids: CASSMLLGSRNEQFF. CDR3 nucleotides: TGTGCCAGTAGTATGTTACTGGGTAGCCGAAATGAGCAGTTCTTC.

This clonotype came up a few times. The CDR3 sequence is CASIPTELNTEAFF. In DNA, the CDR3 is TGTGCCAGCATCCCGACAGAACTGAACACTGAAGCTTTCTTT. The chain carries TRBV12-3 or TRBV12-4 and TRBJ1-1, with a weak D call TRBD1 (5 bases). With 7 bases removed from V and 0 bases from J, the gap between germline ends came to 12 bases. The CDR3 runs to 14 residues.

There are many counts of this clonotype. The chain joins TRBV20-1 to TRBJ2-2; D remains unclear. The germline V gene encodes CDR1 DFQATT and CDR2 SNEGSKA (reference sequence). V lost 6 bases and J lost 1, with 15 bases in between. This CDR3 is 15 amino acids long. The CDR3 loop is CSAKALFENTGELFF. CDR3 nucleotide sequence: TGCAGTGCCAAGGCCCTTTTTGAGAACACCGGGGAGCTGTTTTTT.

This clonotype came up many times. The chain is built from TRBV19 and TRBJ2-7; D unresolved. The V end was cut by 4 bases, the J end by 2 bases, with 6 bases between. Germline-derived CDR1 and CDR2 are LNHDA and SQIVND (reference sequence). The CDR3 length is 12 residues. The DNA for the CDR3 is TGTGCCAGTAGTACCAACCCCTACGAGCAGTACTTC. Amino acid sequence: CASSTNPYEQYF.

This clonotype was found many times. CDR3 amino acids: CSVSWTSGRRGTYEQYF. The CDR3 bases are TGCAGCGTCTCATGGACTAGCGGGAGAAGGGGAACCTACGAGCAGTACTTC. V is TRBV29-1 and J is TRBJ2-7; 13 bases agree with TRBD2. The V segment lost 6 bases and the J segment 2 bases; nucleotides outside the gene matches: 13. Germline CDR1 reads SQVTM; CDR2 reads ANQGSEA. This CDR3 has 17 residues.

This clonotype was seen a single time. A much larger clone lies one base from this, so it may be a read error. The CDR3 protein is CSARTAGGYNKQFF. The CDR3 DNA is TGCAGTGCTAGAACAGCGGGAGGCTACAATAAGCAGTTCTTC. The chain couples TRBV20-1 to TRBJ2-1; 9 nucleotides match TRBD2. The length of the CDR3 is 14 residues. Germline CDR1 and CDR2: DFQATT and SNEGSKA (reference sequence).

This clonotype was counted many times. The gene calls are TRBV7-6 and TRBJ1-6, with 7 bases that match TRBD1. Germline lookup yields CDR1 SGHVS and CDR2 FNYEAQ. After removal of 4 bases from V and 4 bases from J, the junction contained 7 bases not matched to a gene. CDR3 length equals 16 residues. The CDR3 protein is CASSSAQTGYNSPLHF. The CDR3 bases are TGTGCCAGCAGCTCCGCTCAGACAGGGTATAATTCACCCCTCCACTTT.

The chain is built from TRBV27 and TRBJ2-1, with 11 bases lining up with TRBD2. From germline, CDR1 is MNHEY and CDR2 SMNVEV (reference sequence). The CDR3 spans 16 residues. The trim removed 4 bases at V and 1 base at J, leaving 3 bases unmatched. The CDR3, as DNA: TGTGCCAGCAGTTCCCTAGCGGGAGGATCCTACAATGAGCAGTTCTTC. Translating gives CASSSLAGGSYNEQFF.

This clonotype was counted only a few times. This sequence joins TRBV2 and TRBJ2-3; 8 positions agree with TRBD2. This CDR3 has 14 amino acids. Germline-derived CDR1 and CDR2 are SNHLY and FYNNEI. The ends lost 6 bases at V and 2 bases at J; junction bases unmatched: 4. The CDR3 loop is CASSPAGDTDTQYF. As DNA, the CDR3 is TGTGCCAGCAGCCCAGCGGGAGACACAGATACGCAGTATTTT.

This clonotype was seen at least ten times. This is likely a read error, given that the CDR3 carries no conserved phenylalanine or tryptophan at its end. J is TRBJ2-7 and V is TRBV2; no firm D call. The V end lost 5 bases, the J end lost 4 bases, and 12 bases lay between the germline ends. Germline-derived CDR1 and CDR2 are SNHLY and FYNNEI. The length of the CDR3 is 13 residues. The CDR3 DNA reads TGTGCCAGCAGTTATCAAGTACGGTACGAGCAGTACCTC. This sequence encodes CASSYQVRYEQYL.

This clonotype was seen many times. The V call is TRBV11-2, the J call TRBJ2-1, with TRBD2 matching over 13 bases. This CDR3 contains 15 residues. Trimming removed 5 bases from V and 8 bases from J; junction bases left unmatched: 6. Germline V gene sequence: CDR1 SGHAT, CDR2 FQNNGV. In DNA form, the CDR3 reads TGTGCCAGCAGCGGAGGACTAGCGGGAGTGTATGAGCAGTTCTTC. Protein sequence: CASSGGLAGVYEQFF.

This clonotype was detected ten times or more. The chain links TRBV29-1 to TRBJ2-7; D call uncertain. Germline V CDR1 and CDR2: SQVTM, ANQGSEA. V was trimmed by 5 bases and J by 7 bases, leaving 6 bases between them. This CDR3 has 9 residues. In nucleotides, the CDR3 is TGCAGCGTTCCCGGGGAGCAGTACTTC. It translates to CSVPGEQYF.

On this clonotype: This clone may be a read error of a much larger clone one base away. The chain uses TRBV2 and TRBJ2-7; D might be TRBD2 (6 bases). Germline CDR1 is SNHLY and CDR2 is FYNNEI. There are 13 residues in the CDR3. V lost 3 bases to trimming and J lost 4 bases, with 10 bases between them. The CDR3 sequence is CASSDVRGYEQYF. The CDR3 bases are TGTGCCAGCAGTGATGTGCGGGGTTACGAGCAGTACTTC.

The sample holds many counts of this clonotype. The chain combines TRBV10-3 with TRBJ2-1, with 11 bases lining up with TRBD2. V was clipped by 3 bases and J by 3 bases; unmatched bases: 4. This CDR3 has 16 amino acids. CDR1 and CDR2 from the germline V gene are ENHRY and SYGVKD. The chain's CDR3 is CAISEATSGIYNEQFF. In nucleotides, the CDR3 is TGTGCCATCAGTGAAGCGACTAGCGGGATCTACAATGAGCAGTTCTTC.

Ten or more counts support this clonotype. V and J are TRBV7-6 and TRBJ1-1, with D maybe TRBD1 (5 bases). Germline V CDR1 and CDR2: SGHVS, FNYEAQ. Trimming shortened V by 2 bases and J by 1 base, and 23 bases separated the two germline ends. This CDR3 contains 19 residues. The CDR3 nucleotides read TGTGCCAGCAGCTTAACCTCCGGGTGGGGGATGAACGGGAACACTGAAGCTTTCTTT. This gives the protein CASSLTSGWGMNGNTEAFF. Complete variable domain (other parts from reference TRBV7-6 and TRBJ1-1): GAGVSQSPRYKVTKRGQDVALRCDPISGHVSLYWYRQALGQGPEFLTYFNYEAQQDKSGLPNDRFSAERPEGSISTLTIQRTEQRDSAMYRCASSLTSGWGMNGNTEAFFGQGTRLTVV.

This clonotype was counted between two and nine times. The genes are TRBV6-6 and TRBJ2-3; D is tentatively TRBD1 or TRBD2 (5 bases each). The CDR3 length is 19 residues. V was clipped by 0 bases and J by 10 bases, with 29 bases between them. Germline CDR1 reads MNHNY; CDR2 reads SVGAGI (reference sequence). CDR3 bases: TGTGCCAGCAGTTACTCAGCCTTCCTTGGGGGTTCCTTATTCGAAGCGCAGTATTTT. Translating gives CASSYSAFLGGSLFEAQYF.

With regard to this clonotype: This could be a read error, since a much larger clone is one nucleotide away. The chain has TRBV11-2 and TRBJ2-7; D unclear. Germline CDR1 SGHAT, CDR2 FQNNGV. The CDR3 length is 12 residues. V was shortened by 5 bases and J by 7 bases, with 12 bases between the two germline ends. The CDR3 DNA sequence: TGTGCCAGCAGCCCCGGCTTGGGGGAGCAGTACTTC. Translation: CASSPGLGEQYF.

In its sample, this clonotype was seen many times. The J gene is TRBJ2-3, the V gene TRBV24-1; D may be TRBD1 (6 bases). Looked up from germline, CDR1 is KGHDR and CDR2 is SFDVKD. The CDR3 is made up of 14 amino acids. V gave up 7 bases and J gave up 0 bases, with 10 bases separating them. The CDR3 protein is CATRGTSSTDTQYF. DNA for the CDR3: TGTGCCACCAGAGGGACATCCAGCACAGATACGCAGTATTTT.

This clonotype was detected many times. The rearrangement uses TRBV14 and TRBJ1-1, with D possibly being TRBD1 (5 bases). V dropped 0 bases and J dropped 4 bases, with 15 bases sitting between them. Germline CDR1 SGHDN, CDR2 FVKESK. The CDR3 contains 16 residues. The CDR3 reads CASSQDSRLGGTEAFF. CDR3 DNA: TGTGCCAGCAGCCAAGATTCGCGGTTGGGGGGCACTGAAGCTTTCTTT.

The table lists this clonotype with many counts. V usage is TRBV28 and J usage is TRBJ1-1; no reliable D call. This CDR3 region has 13 residues. V was shortened by 6 bases and J by 2 bases, with 10 bases between the two germline ends. The germline CDR1 and CDR2 sequences are MDHEN and SYDVKM. The CDR3 region is CASSPAGNTEAFF. DNA for the CDR3: TGTGCCAGCAGCCCCGCCGGTAACACTGAAGCTTTCTTT.

This clonotype has a count of ten or more. The chain combines TRBV3-1 with TRBJ1-1, with a possible D match to TRBD1 (6 bases). The CDR3 has 13 amino acids. CDR1 and CDR2 (germline): LGHDT, YNNKEL (reference sequence). V lost 0 bases, J lost 4 bases, and 6 bases lay in between. The CDR3 DNA reads as TGTGCCAGCAGCCAAGAGGGGGCCACTGAAGCTTTCTTT. This gives the protein CASSQEGATEAFF.